This T cell receptor beta chain derives from a study of regulatory T cells in long-lasting Graves disease. The sample's time point: persistent/refractory GD, antithyroid drugs over 5 years with positive TRAb. Extracted RNA from PBMCs served as the source of the TCR library. Investigators prepared the TCR beta libraries by applying iRepertoire HTBI primers and Arm-PCR of CDR3 regions. One entry per CDR3 protein, called by TCRdb with MiXCR from the multiplex PCR reads. Counted here are fewer than 550,000 distinct CDR3 sequences, 20% to 25% occurring once; the ten biggest clones make up 7.1%. The V and J ends lost 0 bases and 7 bases respectively, with 15 bases between them. Germline V CDR1 and CDR2: SGHTA, FQGTGA. The CDR3 has 15 residues. This clonotype has only a few counts.

This material consisted of peripheral blood mononuclear cells (PBMCs), taken when the disease was refractory, from a patient treated with antithyroid drugs. V gene TRBV7-3 combines with J gene TRBJ1-1; D perhaps matches TRBD1 (5 bases). This sequence originates from a female donor with Graves disease. In nucleotides, the CDR3 is TGTGCCAGCAGCTTAACCGGGACGGGGAGTAGTGAAGCTTTCTTT. Translation gives CASSLTGTGSSEAFF.